A single sample gave rise to the 30 T cell receptor beta chains below, sequenced in a study of beta chain features in type 1 diabetes. General study results and limits: TCRB CDR3 length was moderately but significantly reduced in all four CD4+ subsets of Type 1 diabetes patients.

Expressed TCRB transcripts were sequenced because the isolated RNA had all been reverse transcribed beforehand. Only in-frame clones appear in the TCRdb table, and some are missing; sequencing was by immunoSEQ multiplex PCR. The data show hundreds of thousands of clones, about 14% seen once. The antigens these receptors bind are not known. The sample comprised naive CD4+ T cells from blood. These receptors were collected from a man between 18 and 35 years old with type 1 diabetes.

This rearrangement joins TRBV7-2 to TRBJ2-3; the D call may be TRBD1 or TRBD2 (5 bases each). The CDR3 is made up of 15 amino acids. V lost 1 base and J lost 1, with 9 bases in between. Germline V gene data show CDR1 as SGHTA and CDR2 as FQGNSA. In DNA form, the CDR3 reads TGTGCCAGCAGCTTAGGTACGGGACGCACAGATACGCAGTATTTT. It encodes CASSLGTGRTDTQYF. Full variable domain (missing parts from reference TRBV7-2 and TRBJ2-3): GAGVSQSPSNKVTEKGKDVELRCDPISGHTALYWYRQSLGQGLEFLIYFQGNSAPDKSGLPSDRFSAERTGGSVSTLTIQRTQQEDSAVYLCASSLGTGRTDTQYFGPGTRLTVL.

This chain links TRBV7-2 with TRBJ2-7; TRBD1 or TRBD2 may be the D gene (5 bases each). The CDR3 has 15 residues. Germline V gene lookup returns CDR1 SGHTA and CDR2 FQGNSA. The ends were cut back, 5 bases at V and 4 bases at J, with 18 bases in the middle. CDR3 bases: TGTGCCAGCAGCCCCATCGGGGCTAGATCTTACGAGCAGTACTTC. This sequence encodes CASSPIGARSYEQYF.

This clone was recorded a few times. The chain combines TRBV5-1 with TRBJ1-2; D is unclear. This CDR3 is built from 14 residues. The V gene's germline CDR1 is SGHRS and CDR2 YFSETQ. V lost 0 bases to trimming and J lost 7 bases, with 13 bases between them. For the CDR3, the DNA is TGCGCCAGCAGCTTGGCCGAGATCCCTTCTGGCTACACCTTC. Translated: CASSLAEIPSGYTF.

In this sample, this clone turned up once. The J gene is TRBJ1-1, the V gene TRBV7-9; D is possibly TRBD1 (6 bases). The CDR3 contains 12 residues. V was trimmed by 4 bases and J by 7 bases, leaving 10 bases between them. Germline V gene lookup returns CDR1 SEHNR and CDR2 FQNEAQ (reference sequence). Here the CDR3 DNA reads TGTGCCAGCAGCTCAGAGGGGGATGAAGCTTTCTTT. Protein product: CASSSEGDEAFF. Drawing the rest from reference TRBV7-9 and TRBJ1-1, the complete variable domain is DTGVSQNPRHKITKRGQNVTFRCDPISEHNRLYWYRQTLGQGPEFLTYFQNEAQLEKSRLLSDRFSAERPKGSFSTLEIQRTEQGDSAMYLCASSSEGDEAFFGQGTRLTVV.

The rearrangement joins TRBV29-1 to TRBJ1-2, with D hard to call. The germline gives CDR1 SQVTM, CDR2 ANQGSEA. With 6 bases removed from V and 0 bases from J, the gap between germline ends came to 8 bases. This CDR3 is 12 amino acids long. The CDR3 loop reads CSVFKTNYGYTF. The CDR3 region has the DNA TGCAGCGTATTCAAGACTAACTATGGCTACACCTTC.

In its sample, this clone was seen a few times. CDR3 nucleotide sequence: TGTGCCAGCAGCCAAGTCAGCTCTTCCTACGAGCAGTACTTC. Protein: CASSQVSSSYEQYF. The chain recombines TRBV4-2 with TRBJ2-7; D gene unclear. The CDR3 spans 14 residues. CDR1 LGHNA and CDR2 YNFKEQ come from the germline V gene. The V and J ends lost 1 base and 1 base respectively, with 8 bases between them.

This chain uses TRBV11-2 with TRBJ2-3; 7 nucleotides align to TRBD1. Germline CDR1 SGHAT, CDR2 FQNNGV. The J segment lost 2 bases and the V segment lost 5 bases, leaving 10 bases of the junction unmatched. CDR3 length: 16 amino acids. The CDR3 sequence is CASSPARDSITDTQYF. Written as DNA, the CDR3 is TGTGCCAGCAGCCCTGCTCGGGACAGCATCACAGATACGCAGTATTTT.

The V and J genes are TRBV4-3 and TRBJ1-2, with D maybe TRBD1 (5 bases). V lost 0 bases to trimming and J lost 4 bases, with 15 bases between them. Germline CDR1 is LGHNA and CDR2 is YSLEER. The CDR3 has 16 residues. CDR3 nucleotides: TGCGCCAGCAGCCAAGATGGACCCGGAGGGGCCTATGGCTACACCTTC. Translation gives CASSQDGPGGAYGYTF.

This clone came up a few times. This sequence joins TRBV9 and TRBJ2-7; D might be TRBD2 (5 bases). The V end lost 5 bases, the J end lost 5 bases, and 14 bases lay between the germline ends. The CDR3 length is 13 residues. Germline loops: CDR1 SGDLS, CDR2 YYNGEE. Here the CDR3 reads CASSWRSGDEQYF. DNA for the CDR3: TGTGCCAGCAGTTGGAGGTCGGGCGACGAGCAGTACTTC. The variable domain in full, with the rest retrieved from reference TRBV9 and TRBJ2-7, is DSGVTQTPKHLITATGQRVTLRCSPRSGDLSVYWYQQSLDQGLQFLIQYYNGEERAKGNILERFSAQQFPDLHSELNLSSLELGDSALYFCASSWRSGDEQYFGPGTRLTVT.

The rearrangement links TRBV2 to TRBJ2-7; 8 bases fit TRBD1. Germline assignment: CDR1 SNHLY and CDR2 FYNNEI. The CDR3 spans 11 residues. V was pared by 9 bases and J by 2 bases, with 0 bases of the junction left unmatched. The CDR3 nucleotides are TGTGCCAGGACAGGGGCCTACGAGCAGTACTTC. It yields the protein CARTGAYEQYF.

The rearrangement uses TRBV7-9 and TRBJ1-1, with 8 bases fitting TRBD1. V shed 5 bases, J shed 4 bases, and the junction held 9 bases outside the gene matches. The CDR3 extends over 15 amino acids. Germline assignment: CDR1 SEHNR and CDR2 FQNEAQ (reference sequence). The DNA of the CDR3 is TGTGCCAGCAGCCCCCGGACAGGGAGGAGCACTGAAGCTTTCTTT. Encoded protein: CASSPRTGRSTEAFF.

This clone appeared a few times. The gene calls are TRBV18 and TRBJ2-5; D is ambiguous. CDR1 KGHSH and CDR2 LQKENI come from the germline V gene. The CDR3 is 14 residues long. Trimming left V 2 bases short and J 5 bases short, with 12 bases between. The CDR3 sequence is CASSPKESRETQYF. The DNA of the CDR3 is TGTGCCAGCTCACCAAAGGAATCGAGGGAGACCCAGTACTTC.

As for this clone: Other DNA sequences in the same sample also yield this CDR3. The rearrangement joins TRBV20-1 to TRBJ2-5; weak D call: TRBD2 (6 bases). The germline V and J ends were trimmed by 5 bases and 2 bases, with 6 bases remaining between them. Germline V gene lookup returns CDR1 DFQATT and CDR2 SNEGSKA (reference sequence). The CDR3 is 11 amino acids. CDR3 DNA: TGCAGTGCTGGGGGGCAAGAGACCCAGTACTTC. Its protein is CSAGGQETQYF.

Remarks on this clone: The sample carries other DNA sequences with the same CDR3. The chain couples TRBV28 to TRBJ2-5, with 8 bases aligning to TRBD1. The CDR3 is 13 amino acids. V lost 4 bases and J lost 5; bases outside the gene matches: 3. Germline loops: CDR1 MDHEN, CDR2 SYDVKM. CDR3 loop: CASSSGQEETQYF. The CDR3 nucleotides are TGTGCCAGCAGTTCGGGACAGGAGGAGACCCAGTACTTC. The variable domain in full, completed from reference TRBV28 and TRBJ2-5, reads DVKVTQSSRYLVKRTGEKVFLECVQDMDHENMFWYRQDPGLGLRLIYFSYDVKMKEKGDIPEGYSVSREKKERFSLILESASTNQTSMYLCASSSGQEETQYFGPGTRLLVL.

The chain couples TRBV20-1 to TRBJ1-2, with no clear D. The CDR3 contains 11 residues. Germline V gene data show CDR1 as DFQATT and CDR2 as SNEGSKA (reference sequence). V lost 3 bases and J lost 12, with 14 bases in between. The chain's CDR3 is CSARIYGSDTF. The CDR3 region has the DNA TGCAGTGCTAGGATCTATGGGAGCGACACCTTC.

The V and J genes are TRBV7-9 and TRBJ2-1, with 12 nucleotides matching TRBD2. This CDR3 has 16 residues. J lost 9 bases, V lost 5 bases, and 11 bases had no gene match. The germline V gene encodes CDR1 SEHNR and CDR2 FQNEAQ (reference sequence). The CDR3, as DNA: TGTGCCAGCAGCCCACCTAGCGGGAGGGCCAAAGGTGAGCAGTTCTTC. Translating gives CASSPPSGRAKGEQFF.

V gene TRBV14 combines with J gene TRBJ2-7; D not certain. The germline CDR1 and CDR2 sequences are SGHDN and FVKESK. The CDR3 runs 13 residues. V was shortened by 1 base and J by 8 bases, with 12 bases between the two germline ends. The CDR3 here is CASSQASPQKQYF. CDR3 nucleotide sequence: TGTGCCAGCAGCCAAGCGTCCCCGCAAAAGCAGTACTTC.

This clone was observed a handful of times. This chain connects TRBV9 to TRBJ2-6; 8 positions agree with TRBD2. This CDR3 has 20 residues. Per the germline V gene, CDR1 is SGDLS and CDR2 is YYNGEE. J gave up 2 bases and V 4 bases, and 17 bases lay outside the gene matches. For the CDR3, the DNA is TGTGCCAGCAGCCGCACGCCCGGGGGGGCCAGGAGGACTGGGGCCAACGTCCTGACTTTC. This codes for CASSRTPGGARRTGANVLTF. The full variable domain, completed using reference TRBV9 and TRBJ2-6, is DSGVTQTPKHLITATGQRVTLRCSPRSGDLSVYWYQQSLDQGLQFLIQYYNGEERAKGNILERFSAQQFPDLHSELNLSSLELGDSALYFCASSRTPGGARRTGANVLTFGAGSRLTVL.

The chain recombines TRBV7-9 with TRBJ1-1, with unresolved D. Between the trimmed V and J ends, which lost 1 base and 0 bases, there was a span of 12 bases. Germline V CDR1 and CDR2: SEHNR, FQNEAQ (reference sequence). The CDR3 has 16 amino acids. This CDR3 reads CASSLDLRQMNTEAFF. In nucleotides, the CDR3 is TGTGCCAGCAGCTTAGATCTCAGGCAGATGAACACTGAAGCTTTCTTT.

The V gene is TRBV2, the J gene TRBJ1-1, with 7 bases that match TRBD1. This CDR3 is 16 amino acids long. The V segment lost 6 bases and the J segment 10 bases; nucleotides outside the gene matches: 20. Germline V gene lookup returns CDR1 SNHLY and CDR2 FYNNEI. In DNA, the CDR3 is TGTGCCAGCAGCCCTCAGAGTTACAGGGGATCAAGTGGAGCTTTCTTT. This encodes CASSPQSYRGSSGAFF.

This chain connects TRBV5-1 to TRBJ2-2, with TRBD1 matching over 7 bases. V lost 1 base and J lost 1; bases outside the gene matches: 1. The CDR3 totals 15 residues. Per germline, CDR1 SGHRS and CDR2 YFSETQ. The CDR3 sequence: CASSLTGVNTGELFF. In nucleotides, the CDR3 is TGCGCCAGCAGCTTGACAGGGGTGAACACCGGGGAGCTGTTTTTT.

This sequence joins TRBV29-1 and TRBJ2-3, with 7 nucleotides matching TRBD2. The CDR3 is made up of 16 amino acids. Germline assignment: CDR1 SQVTM and CDR2 ANQGSEA. J gave up 5 bases and V 6 bases, and 17 bases lay outside the gene matches. For the CDR3, the DNA is TGCAGCGTCGGACCACTATCGGGAGGTATAGGAGATACGCAGTATTTT. This translates into CSVGPLSGGIGDTQYF.

This clone was seen a few times. The rearrangement uses TRBV7-9 and TRBJ2-7; D may be TRBD1 (6 bases). Germline CDR1 is SEHNR and CDR2 is FQNEAQ (reference sequence). The V gene lost 5 bases and the J gene lost 4 bases, with 18 bases spanning the gap. The CDR3 runs to 15 residues. CDR3 in DNA: TGTGCCAGCAGCCGGATGACAGGCCAAGGATACGAGCAGTACTTC. It specifies CASSRMTGQGYEQYF.

The V call is TRBV9, the J call TRBJ1-4; TRBD1 matches at 10 bases. The CDR3 has 17 amino acids. CDR1 is SGDLS and CDR2 is YYNGEE in the germline V gene. With 3 bases clipped from V and 0 bases from J, the junction kept 5 bases outside the gene matches. The CDR3 here is CASSGTGTGATNEKLFF. The DNA for the CDR3 is TGTGCCAGCAGCGGGACAGGGACAGGGGCAACTAATGAAAAACTGTTTTTT. Full variable domain (rest looked up from reference TRBV9 and TRBJ1-4): DSGVTQTPKHLITATGQRVTLRCSPRSGDLSVYWYQQSLDQGLQFLIQYYNGEERAKGNILERFSAQQFPDLHSELNLSSLELGDSALYFCASSGTGTGATNEKLFFGSGTQLSVL.

The chain combines TRBV29-1 with TRBJ2-2, with D perhaps TRBD1 or TRBD2 (5 bases each). This CDR3 comprises 14 residues. V lost 7 bases, J lost 1 base, and 13 bases lay in between. Germline values: CDR1 SQVTM, CDR2 ANQGSEA. CDR3 amino acids: CSAYRTGNTGELFF. The CDR3 DNA is TGCAGCGCCTACAGGACTGGGAACACCGGGGAGCTGTTTTTT.

A few counts support this clone. The chain combines TRBV6-6 with TRBJ1-5; 7 nucleotides match TRBD1. Germline assignment: CDR1 MNHNY and CDR2 SVGAGI (reference sequence). The CDR3 has 15 amino acids. J lost 5 bases, V lost 7 bases, and 11 bases had no gene match. The CDR3 region is CASNERGQFHQPQHF. CDR3 nucleotide sequence: TGTGCCAGCAACGAACGGGGACAGTTCCATCAGCCCCAGCATTTT.

The chain has TRBV28 and TRBJ1-2, with 10 bases fitting TRBD1. This CDR3 spans 12 amino acids. The germline V gene encodes CDR1 MDHEN and CDR2 SYDVKM. Trimming at V came to 5 bases and at J to 11 bases, leaving 5 bases not matched to a gene. Written as DNA, the CDR3 is TGTGCCAGCAGTGTGACAGGGGGCGGATACACCTTC. Translation gives CASSVTGGGYTF.

The chain recombines TRBV7-2 with TRBJ2-3; either TRBD1 or TRBD2 may fit D (6 bases each). Trimming took off 0 bases at V and 3 bases at J, with 13 bases between the two ends. Germline V gene data show CDR1 as SGHTA and CDR2 as FQGNSA. The CDR3 has 16 amino acids. Written as DNA, the CDR3 is TGTGCCAGCAGCTTAGCGCGGAGGGGGGAGACAGATACGCAGTATTTT. This codes for CASSLARRGETDTQYF.

Concerning this clone: Other DNA sequences in the sample encode the same CDR3. The chain joins TRBV30 to TRBJ2-4; 14 bases are a match to TRBD2. This CDR3 comprises 15 residues. Germline V gives CDR1 GTSNPN, CDR2 SVGIG (reference sequence). Trimming took 3 bases from V and 7 from J; bases not matched to a gene: 5. DNA for the CDR3: TGTGCCTGGAGCGGGACTAGCGGGAGTAAGAACATTCAGTACTTC. Its translation: CAWSGTSGSKNIQYF.

This clone has more than one count but fewer than ten. The V call is TRBV4-1, the J call TRBJ2-7; D unresolved. This CDR3 is built from 16 residues. V lost 1 base to trimming and J lost 3 bases, with 16 bases between them. Germline-derived CDR1 and CDR2 are MGHRA and YSYEKL. The CDR3 sequence: CASSQAGTAPSYEQYF. CDR3 nucleotides: TGCGCCAGCAGCCAAGCGGGTACCGCCCCGAGCTACGAGCAGTACTTC.